What follows is one T cell receptor beta chain and its context. The antigen is undetermined. The V end was cut by 3 bases, the J end by 0 bases, with 12 bases between. The CDR3 totals 16 residues. Germline V gene lookup returns CDR1 SEHNR and CDR2 FQNEAQ (reference sequence). Treatment indicated: about 20 received Ad26.COV2.S at low or high dose, single or two shots; roughly five received placebo; per-sample allocation not given. On day 63 after the first injection, vaccine and placebo recipients gave samples. The vaccine delivered Wuhan-strain SARS-CoV-2 spike through an Ad26 vector. This specimen comes from a study of Ad26.COV2.S vaccination and SARS-CoV-2 variants. Whole-study context: Donor got 5x10^10 or 1x10^11 viral particles of Ad26.COV2.S. Study-level findings and limits: Estimates derived from TCR breadth and depth analyses may have underestimated total T cell responses. People who got the vaccine had more spike-specific TCR breadth than people who got placebo.

Sequenced by immunoSEQ multiplex PCR; TCRdb stores in-frame clones only, minus some. The table records a few hundred thousand clones, around 89% of them present only once. This clonotype was sampled from a person aged 18-65 years who received the Ad26.COV2.S COVID-19 vaccine or a placebo. Here the sequenced sample was peripheral blood, taken in a trial of Ad26.COV2.S vaccine versus placebo. The V gene is TRBV7-9, the J gene TRBJ1-5; unclear D gene. The CDR3 sequence: CASSFGGSDSNQPQHF. CDR3 sequence (DNA): TGTGCCAGCAGCTTTGGTGGATCAGATAGCAATCAGCCCCAGCATTTT.